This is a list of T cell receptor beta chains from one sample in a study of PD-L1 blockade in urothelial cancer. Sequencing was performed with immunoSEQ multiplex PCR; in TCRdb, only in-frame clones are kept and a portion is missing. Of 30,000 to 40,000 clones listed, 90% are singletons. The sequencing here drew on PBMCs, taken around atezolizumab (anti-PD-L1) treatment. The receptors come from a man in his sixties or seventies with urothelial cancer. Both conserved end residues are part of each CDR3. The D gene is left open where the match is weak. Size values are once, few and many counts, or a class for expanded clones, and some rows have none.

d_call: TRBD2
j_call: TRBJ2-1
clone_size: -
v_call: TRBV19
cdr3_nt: TGTGCCAGTAGTAGGGTAGCGGGCTCCTACAATGAGCAGTTCTTC
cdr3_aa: CASSRVAGSYNEQFF

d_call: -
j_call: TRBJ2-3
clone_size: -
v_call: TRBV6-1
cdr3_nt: TGTGCCAGCAGTGCAGGGTACTCCACAGATACGCAGTATTTT
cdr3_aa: CASSAGYSTDTQYF

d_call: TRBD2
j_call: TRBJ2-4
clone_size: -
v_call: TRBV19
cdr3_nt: TGTGCCAGTAGTACCTCCATAAGCGGCGGGAGGGTAAACATTCAGTACTTC
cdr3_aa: CASSTSISGGRVNIQYF

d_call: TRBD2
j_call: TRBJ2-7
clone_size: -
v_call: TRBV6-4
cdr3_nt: TGTGCCAGCAGTCCGGGACTAGCGGGCCCCGAGCAGTACTTC
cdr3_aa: CASSPGLAGPEQYF

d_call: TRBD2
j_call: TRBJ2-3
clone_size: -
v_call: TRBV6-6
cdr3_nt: TGTGCCAGCAGCCGACTAGCTCGTCAGGGAGATACGCAGTATTTT
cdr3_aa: CASSRLARQGDTQYF

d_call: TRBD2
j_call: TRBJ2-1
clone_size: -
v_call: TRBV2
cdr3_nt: TGTGCCAGTCGGACTAGCGGGAGGGATGAGCAGTTCTTC
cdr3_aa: CASRTSGRDEQFF

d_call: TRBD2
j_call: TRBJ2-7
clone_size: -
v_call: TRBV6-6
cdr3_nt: TGTGCCAAATCCCGGGGGGGGGCTGACAGCTCCTACGAGCAGTACTTC
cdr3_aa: CAKSRGGADSSYEQYF

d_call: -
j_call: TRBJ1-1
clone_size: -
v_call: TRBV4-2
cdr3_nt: TGTGCCAGCAGCCAAGAATCCGGGGGTACTGAAGCTTTCTTT
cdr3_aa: CASSQESGGTEAFF

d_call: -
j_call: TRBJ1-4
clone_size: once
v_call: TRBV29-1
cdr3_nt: TGCAGCGTTACCTCTTTGCTGGGGGCTGAAGAAAAACTGTTTTTT
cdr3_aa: CSVTSLLGAEEKLFF

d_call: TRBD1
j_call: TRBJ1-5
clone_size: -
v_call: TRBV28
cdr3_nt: TGTGCCAGCAGGACAGGGTGGAATCAGCCCCAGCATTTT
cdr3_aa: CASRTGWNQPQHF

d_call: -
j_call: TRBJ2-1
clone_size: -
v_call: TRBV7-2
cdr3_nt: TGTGCCAGCAGCAACTGGGGAGGAAACTCCTACAATGAGCAGTTCTTC
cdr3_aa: CASSNWGGNSYNEQFF

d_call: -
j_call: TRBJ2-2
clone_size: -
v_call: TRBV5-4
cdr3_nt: TGTGCCAGCAGCTTGGCGGGTCTGAACACCGGGGAGCTGTTTTTT
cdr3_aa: CASSLAGLNTGELFF

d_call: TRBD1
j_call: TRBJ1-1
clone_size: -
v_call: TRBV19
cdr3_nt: TGTGCCAGTAGTGACCAGGGGGGAAGCTTTTTGAACACTGAAGCTTTCTTT
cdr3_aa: CASSDQGGSFLNTEAFF

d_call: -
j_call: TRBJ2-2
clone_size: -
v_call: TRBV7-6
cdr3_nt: TGTGCCAGCAGCTCCGCTTTAAGGGGTTTCGTAGTCGGGGAGCTGTTTTTT
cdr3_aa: CASSSALRGFVVGELFF

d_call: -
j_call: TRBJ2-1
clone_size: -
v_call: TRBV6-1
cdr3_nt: TGTGCCAGCACCTTAGCCGTTTACAATGAGCAGTTCTTC
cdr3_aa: CASTLAVYNEQFF

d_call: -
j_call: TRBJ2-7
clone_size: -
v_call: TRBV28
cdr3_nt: TGTGCCAGCAGTCCTTTCCTTACCTACGAGCAGTACTTC
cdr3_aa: CASSPFLTYEQYF

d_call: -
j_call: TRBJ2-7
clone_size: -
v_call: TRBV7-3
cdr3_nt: TGTGCCAGCAGCTTATTTGGCGGGGATAGCTCCTACGAGCAGTACTTC
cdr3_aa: CASSLFGGDSSYEQYF

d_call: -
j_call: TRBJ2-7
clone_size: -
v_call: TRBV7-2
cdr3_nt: TGTGCCAGCAGCTTACAGCCCGGAGTCGAGCAGTACTTC
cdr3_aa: CASSLQPGVEQYF

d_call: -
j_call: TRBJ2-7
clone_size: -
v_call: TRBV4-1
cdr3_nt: TGCGCCAGCAGCCAAGGCGTCGGGAGAGGCGAGCAGTACTTC
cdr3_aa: CASSQGVGRGEQYF

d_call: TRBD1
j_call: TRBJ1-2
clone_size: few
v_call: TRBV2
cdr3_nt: TGTGCCAGCAGTGATGGACAGGGCAACTATGGCTACACCTTC
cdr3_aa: CASSDGQGNYGYTF

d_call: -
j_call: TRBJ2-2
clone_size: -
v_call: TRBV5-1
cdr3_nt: TGCGCCAGCAGCTTGTCAGGGAAGAACACCGGGGAGCTGTTTTTT
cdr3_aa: CASSLSGKNTGELFF

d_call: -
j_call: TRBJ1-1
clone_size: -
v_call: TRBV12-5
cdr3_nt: TGTGCTAGTGCCCGGGGGACTGAAGCTTTCTTT
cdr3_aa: CASARGTEAFF

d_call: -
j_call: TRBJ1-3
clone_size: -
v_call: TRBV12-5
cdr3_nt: TGTGCTAGTGGTCGGGGGGAGGGAAACACCATATATTTT
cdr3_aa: CASGRGEGNTIYF